These 8 T cell receptor beta chains came from one sample sequenced in a study of CD8+CD57+ T cells in acquired aplastic anemia. Patients included in sequencing had previously demonstrated CD8+CD57+ cell expansion by flow cytometry. TCR beta VDJ and CDR3 were profiled, and genomic DNA was the template. TCRdb re-called the reads through MiXCR, storing one row per CDR3 protein. The sample holds approximately 170,000 distinct CDR3 sequences, more than 45% seen once. The sequenced sample consisted of sorted CD4+, CD8+, or CD8+CD57+ T cells (not recorded which) from PBMCs. Receptors were obtained from a human donor with aplastic anemia.

The table lists this clonotype with a count of one. J is TRBJ2-7 and V is TRBV6-2 or TRBV6-3; D possibly corresponds to TRBD1 (5 bases). Germline V gene sequence: CDR1 MNHEY, CDR2 SVGEGT. Trimming cost V 3 bases and J 5 bases, with 11 bases left between them. The CDR3 runs 13 residues. CDR3 in DNA: TGTGCCAGCAGTTATGACAGCTACAACGAGCAGTACGTC. Encoded protein: CASSYDSYNEQYV.

On this clonotype: This is likely a read error, given that the CDR3 carries no conserved phenylalanine or tryptophan at its end. This chain links TRBV29-1 with TRBJ2-1; TRBD2 aligns across 7 bases. The CDR3 is made up of 18 amino acids. The V and J ends lost 3 bases and 6 bases, in that order; junction bases with no gene match: 20. Germline loops: CDR1 SQVTM, CDR2 ANQGSEA. For the CDR3, the DNA is TGCAGCGTTGATTTCTCGCGGGGTCCAGCGGGACTCATCAATGAGCAGTTCTCC. Protein: CSVDFSRGPAGLINEQFS.

This clonotype has ten or more counts. A read error may produce the germline difference seen at one junction end. The chain combines TRBV7-9 with TRBJ1-2; no firm D call. The CDR3 is made up of 12 amino acids. Germline assignment: CDR1 SEHNR and CDR2 FQNEAQ (reference sequence). For the CDR3, the DNA is TGTGCCGGCAGCCCCGGACTGGGGGGCTACACCTTC. This codes for CAGSPGLGGYTF.

Of note for this clonotype: Relative to the germline gene, one junction end is altered; a read error may explain this. V gene TRBV25-1 combines with J gene TRBJ2-3; the D gene is possibly TRBD2 (6 bases). From germline, CDR1 is MGHDK and CDR2 SYGVNS. There are 17 residues in the CDR3. This CDR3 is CASSQDSFGGTTDTQYF. CDR3 DNA: TGCGCCAGCAGCCAAGATAGTTTCGGCGGGACCACAGATACGCAGTATTTT.

Ten or more counts support this clonotype. The chain has TRBV19 and TRBJ1-1; a possible D gene is TRBD1 (6 bases). This CDR3 is built from 14 residues. V lost 4 bases and J lost 3, with 12 bases in between. CDR1 LNHDA and CDR2 SQIVND come from the germline V gene (reference sequence). CDR3 loop: CASSTDSADTEAFF. The CDR3 DNA reads as TGTGCCAGTAGTACGGACAGTGCGGACACTGAAGCTTTCTTT.

The rearrangement links TRBV19 to TRBJ1-2, with a tentative D call TRBD1 (6 bases). V shed 10 bases and J shed 0 bases, with 15 bases lying between them. CDR1 is LNHDA and CDR2 is SQIVND in the germline V gene (reference sequence). The CDR3 runs 14 residues. CDR3: CATDTGKANYGYTF. The CDR3 DNA reads TGTGCCACTGACACAGGGAAAGCTAACTATGGCTACACCTTC.

The chain joins TRBV20-1 to TRBJ2-7; D is perhaps TRBD1 or TRBD2 (6 bases each). The CDR3 runs to 15 residues. The germline V and J ends were trimmed by 0 bases and 6 bases, with 18 bases remaining between them. Germline V gene data show CDR1 as DFQATT and CDR2 as SNEGSKA (reference sequence). CDR3: CSARDFRGQPREQYF. For the CDR3, the DNA is TGCAGTGCTAGAGATTTTCGGGGGCAACCCCGCGAGCAGTACTTC.

This chain joins TRBV6-2 or TRBV6-3 and TRBJ1-2, with TRBD1 identical over 9 bases. This CDR3 contains 16 residues. Germline V gives CDR1 MNHEY, CDR2 SVGEGT. V lost 6 bases, J lost 2 bases, and 10 bases stayed unmatched. This chain's CDR3 is CASRNAGQGMNYGYTF. The DNA of the CDR3 is TGTGCCAGCAGAAACGCCGGACAGGGGATGAACTATGGCTACACCTTC.